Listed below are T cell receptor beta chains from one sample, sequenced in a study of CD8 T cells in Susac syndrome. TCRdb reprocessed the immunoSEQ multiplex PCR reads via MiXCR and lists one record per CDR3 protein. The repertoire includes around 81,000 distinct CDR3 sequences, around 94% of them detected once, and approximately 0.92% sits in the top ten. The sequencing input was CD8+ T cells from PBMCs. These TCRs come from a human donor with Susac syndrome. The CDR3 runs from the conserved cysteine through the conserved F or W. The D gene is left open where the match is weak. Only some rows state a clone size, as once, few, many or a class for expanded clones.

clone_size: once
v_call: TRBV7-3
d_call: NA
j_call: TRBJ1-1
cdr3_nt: TGTGCCAGCAGCTTAGGAGGGATAGCTTTCTTT
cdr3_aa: CASSLGGIAFF

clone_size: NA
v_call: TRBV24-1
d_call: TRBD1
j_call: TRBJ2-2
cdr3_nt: TGTGCCACCAGTGACGGACAGGGTCCTAGCACCGGGGAGCTGTTTTTT
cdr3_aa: CATSDGQGPSTGELFF

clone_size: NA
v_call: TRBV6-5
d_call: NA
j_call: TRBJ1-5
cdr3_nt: TGTGCCAGCAGTTTTCACCAGGGAGCGGGGCAGCCCCAGCATTTT
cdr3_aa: CASSFHQGAGQPQHF

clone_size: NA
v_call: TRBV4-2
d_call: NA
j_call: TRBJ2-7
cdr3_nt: TGTGCCAGCAGCCAAGAAATAGCGCTAGCCTACGAGCAGTACTTC
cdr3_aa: CASSQEIALAYEQYF

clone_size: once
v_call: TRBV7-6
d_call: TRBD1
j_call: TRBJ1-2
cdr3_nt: TGTGCCAGCAGCTCCATGACAGGGGGAAACTATGGCTACACCTTC
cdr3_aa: CASSSMTGGNYGYTF

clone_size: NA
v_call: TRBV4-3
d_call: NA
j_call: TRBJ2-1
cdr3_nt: TGCGCCAGCAGCCAAGATTGGCAGAATGAGCAGTTCTTC
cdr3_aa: CASSQDWQNEQFF

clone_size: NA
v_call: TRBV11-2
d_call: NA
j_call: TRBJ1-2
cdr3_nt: TGTGCCAGCAGGGCTTGGGATTATGGCTACACCTTC
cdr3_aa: CASRAWDYGYTF

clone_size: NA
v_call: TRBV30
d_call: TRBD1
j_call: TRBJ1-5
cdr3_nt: TGTGCCTGGAGAAAAACAGGGGAAGGTCAGCCCCAGCATTTT
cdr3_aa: CAWRKTGEGQPQHF

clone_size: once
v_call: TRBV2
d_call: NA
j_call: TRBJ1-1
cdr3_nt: TGTGCCAGCAGTGAAGCGCTCGGGCCGATGAACACTGAAGCTTTCTTT
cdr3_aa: CASSEALGPMNTEAFF

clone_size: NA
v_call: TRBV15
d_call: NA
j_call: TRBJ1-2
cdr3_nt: TGTGCCACCAGCAGAGGGGGGGAACACTATGGCTACACCTTC
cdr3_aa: CATSRGGEHYGYTF

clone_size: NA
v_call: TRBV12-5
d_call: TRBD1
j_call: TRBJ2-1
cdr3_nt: TGTGCTAGTGGTTTGGCCTCCGGGACAGAACTCAATGAGCAGTTCTTC
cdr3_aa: CASGLASGTELNEQFF

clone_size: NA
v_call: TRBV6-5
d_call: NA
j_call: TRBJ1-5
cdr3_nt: TGTGCCAGCAGTTACCGGGGTAGCAATCAGCCCCAGCATTTT
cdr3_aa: CASSYRGSNQPQHF

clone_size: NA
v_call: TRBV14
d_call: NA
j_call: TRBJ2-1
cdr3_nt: TGTGCCAGCAGCCAAGGAGGGACCGAGCAGTTCTTC
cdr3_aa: CASSQGGTEQFF

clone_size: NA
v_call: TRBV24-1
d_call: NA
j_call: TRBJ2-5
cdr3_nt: TGTGCCACCAGTGATAGTCAGGACTATTCCCCTCCGGAGACCCAGTACTTC
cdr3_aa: CATSDSQDYSPPETQYF

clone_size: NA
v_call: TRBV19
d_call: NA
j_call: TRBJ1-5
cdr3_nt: TGTGCCAGTAGTATAGGCTTACGTGGCAATCAGCCCCAGCATTTT
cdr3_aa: CASSIGLRGNQPQHF

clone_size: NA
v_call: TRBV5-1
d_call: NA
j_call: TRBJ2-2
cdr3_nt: TGCGCCAGCGACGGGGAAAGCGGCGGGGAGCTGTTTTTT
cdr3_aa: CASDGESGGELFF

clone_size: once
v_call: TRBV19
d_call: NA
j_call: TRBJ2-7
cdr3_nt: TGTGCCAGTACTAACAGCCCCCTCGAGCAGTACTTC
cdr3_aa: CASTNSPLEQYF

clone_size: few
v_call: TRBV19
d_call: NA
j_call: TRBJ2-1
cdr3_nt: TGTGCCAGTAGTATGTGGCAGCGCTCCTACAATGAGCAGTTCTTC
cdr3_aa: CASSMWQRSYNEQFF

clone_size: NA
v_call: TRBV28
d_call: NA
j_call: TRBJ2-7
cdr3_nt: TGTGCCAGCAGTTCGACGCCCGGGGGCGGGGGCTACGAGCAGTACTTC
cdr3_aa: CASSSTPGGGGYEQYF

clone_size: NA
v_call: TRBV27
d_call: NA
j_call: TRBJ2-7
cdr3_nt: TGTGCCAGCCGTTACGAGGGAGGATCCTACGAGCAGTACTTC
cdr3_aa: CASRYEGGSYEQYF

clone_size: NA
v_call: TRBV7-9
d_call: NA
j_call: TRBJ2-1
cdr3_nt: TGTGCCAGCAGCCCAGGACTTAGTGAGCAGTTCTTC
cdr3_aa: CASSPGLSEQFF

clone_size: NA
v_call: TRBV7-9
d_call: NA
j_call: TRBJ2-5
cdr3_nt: TGTGCCAGCAGGTTCCTTACCGGCGGGGCAAAAGAGACCCAGTACTTC
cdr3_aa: CASRFLTGGAKETQYF

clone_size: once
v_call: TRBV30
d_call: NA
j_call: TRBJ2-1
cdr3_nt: TGTGCCTGGAGTAATGCGGGGGCCAATGAGCAGTTCTTC
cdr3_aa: CAWSNAGANEQFF

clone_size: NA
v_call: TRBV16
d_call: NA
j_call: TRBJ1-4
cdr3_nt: TGTGCCAGCAGCCCGACGACCTGGGGAGCAACTAATGAAAAACTGTTTTTT
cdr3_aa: CASSPTTWGATNEKLFF

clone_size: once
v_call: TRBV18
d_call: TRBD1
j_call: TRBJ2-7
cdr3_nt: TGTGCCAGCTCCGGGACAGGGAGGGCCTACGAGCAGTACTTC
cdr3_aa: CASSGTGRAYEQYF

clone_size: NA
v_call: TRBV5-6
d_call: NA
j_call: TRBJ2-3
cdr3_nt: TGTGCCAGCAGCTTGACTGGCGATACGCAGTATTTT
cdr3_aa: CASSLTGDTQYF

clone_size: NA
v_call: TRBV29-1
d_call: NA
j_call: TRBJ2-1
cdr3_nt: TGCAGCGTTGAAGATTGGCAGATAGTCAATGAGCAGTTCTTC
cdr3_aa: CSVEDWQIVNEQFF

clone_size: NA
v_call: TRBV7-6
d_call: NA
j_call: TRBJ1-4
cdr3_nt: TGTGCCAGCAGCACGCGATTGGGGGAGAATGAAAAACTGTTTTTT
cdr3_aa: CASSTRLGENEKLFF

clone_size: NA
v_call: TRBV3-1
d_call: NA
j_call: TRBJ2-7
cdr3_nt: TGTGCCAGCAGCCAAGATTCTTTTACCGGGGACGAGCAGTACTTC
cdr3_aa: CASSQDSFTGDEQYF

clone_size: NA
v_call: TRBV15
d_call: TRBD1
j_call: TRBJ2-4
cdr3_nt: TGTGCCACCAGCACAGGACAGGGTAAAAACATTCAGTACTTC
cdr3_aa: CATSTGQGKNIQYF

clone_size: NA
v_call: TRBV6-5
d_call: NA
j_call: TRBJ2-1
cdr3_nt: TGTGCCAGCTCTTACTGGGACAATGAGCAGTTCTTC
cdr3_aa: CASSYWDNEQFF

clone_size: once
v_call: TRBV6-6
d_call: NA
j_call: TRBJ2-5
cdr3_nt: TGTGCCAGCAGTTTTATCGGCGGACCAGAAGAGACCCAGTACTTC
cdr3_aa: CASSFIGGPEETQYF

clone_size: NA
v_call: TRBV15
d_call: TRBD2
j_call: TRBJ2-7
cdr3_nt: TGTGCCACCAGCAGAGATAGCGGGTCTTTCTACGAGCAGTACTTC
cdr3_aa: CATSRDSGSFYEQYF

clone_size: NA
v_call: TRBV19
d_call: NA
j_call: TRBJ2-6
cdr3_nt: TGTGCCAGTAGTAAAGGGGCCAACGTCCTGACTTTC
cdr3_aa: CASSKGANVLTF